This TCR beta chain was obtained from a study of T cell responses to AZD1222 COVID-19 vaccine (dated by TCRdb to about 2021). Describing the broader study: AZD1222 recipients with second doses at about 4 weeks or about 12 weeks were pooled, because spike-specific TCR depth and breadth did not differ between schedules. Enrollment into the trials was organized by age into subgroups of 18-55, 56-69 and 70-plus years, and those subgroups contained around 150, 28 and 57 TCR-sequenced participants, respectively. TCR sequencing covered 230 or so trial participants: 200 to 220 given two doses of AZD1222 and around 26 given two doses of MenACWY control vaccine. Paper-wide results and their limitations: Participants were mostly white British and included more females than males, and it was suggested by the authors that clonal diversity may have been underestimated. The 56-69-year group was small, and its depth increase did not reach significance, likely because of low power. Because no samples from the day 14 peak response were available, repertoires could be characterized only after the peak T cell response. Epitopes outside the regions mutated in the B.1.351 and B.1.1.7 variants were reportedly recognized by nearly half of the unique spike-specific TCRs. Vaccine-associated CD4 TCRs spanned the whole spike protein, with dominant responses in regions 160-218 and 743-854. Conclusions about previously exposed vaccinees are limited because only five to seven AZD1222 recipients were SARS-CoV-2 seropositive at baseline. After two AZD1222 doses, both the breadth and the depth of spike-specific TCRs were significantly higher than at day 0 and than in MenACWY recipients.

With respect to this clone: It has no known antigen specificity. No base quality values were provided; no much bigger clone lies one nucleotide off.

The time point label, as the study defines it: baseline before first vaccination. Vaccinee samples were obtained from the UK trials COV001 and COV002, which included a single-blind randomized controlled phase 2/3 trial of AZD1222 (ChAdOx1 nCoV-19) in healthy adults. For TCRbeta chain sequencing, PBMC samples were collected from trial participants at day 0 and at day 28 after the second dose. V sheds 7 bases and J sheds 8 bases, leaving 15 bases between their ends. The CDR3, from cysteine to phenylalanine, totals 13 residues. Only the CDR3 DNA is retained, 39 bases long and in frame from the first base. Via the germline V gene (reference sequence), CDR1 is MNHEY and CDR2 SMNVEV. The CDR3 regions of human TCRbeta chains were subjected to immunosequencing. The source study handled its data this way. Repertoire TCRs were checked for matches against a reference library of SARS-CoV-2-specific TCRs that had been generated using the MIRA antigen-specificity platform. Breadth was defined as the fraction of unique TCRs that were SARS-CoV-2-associated, and depth was defined as the fraction of total T cells that were SARS-CoV-2-associated. Using the MIRA data, every spike-specific TCR was mapped to the spike region that the TCR reacted to and assigned to either a CD4 or a CD8 class. Log10-transformed breadth and depth values were compared by one-way ANOVA with Sidak's multiple comparisons tests. TCRdb re-hosts the immuneACCESS table, in-frame sequences only. Its copies lack some clones; in the studies checked, an unresolved V gene accounts for under half of them, and the cause for the rest is not known. V, J and clone size are taken as reported in that table, and D and trimming were inferred from the DNA itself. The sample contains about 150,000 clones, 70% to 90% of them found a single time. The ten largest clones take up 5% to 5.5% of the sample.

The source material was peripheral blood, sampled on day 0 of AZD1222 vaccination. This sequence uses TRBV27 and TRBJ2-1; the D gene cannot be named for sure. The source is an adult in good health. The sequence in DNA is TGTGCCAGCAACCTCCGTGGTAGCCATGAGCAGTTCTTC. This yields the protein CASNLRGSHEQFF.